A selection of T cell receptor beta chains follows, all from one sample in a study of vaccination and CD4 T cells after COVID-19. TCRdb ran MiXCR on the PCR reads and lists one entry per CDR3 protein. The sample has about 15,000 distinct CDR3 sequences, around a third seen once. Their antigens remain unidentified. The sample was cultured CD4+ T cells from blood. The receptors come from a human donor with COVID-19. Both conserved end residues are part of each CDR3. Each record gives: J gene, V gene, clone size, D gene, CDR3 protein, CDR3 DNA. D genes are given only for firm matches. Size tells how often a clone was seen (once, few, many) or the class of an expanded clone, and some rows leave it out.

TRBJ1-2	TRBV11-2	medium-sized	TRBD1	CASSPRMRQGYGYTF	TGTGCCAGCAGCCCCCGGATGAGACAGGGCTATGGCTACACCTTC
TRBJ2-1	TRBV24-1	.	TRBD1	CATSNRGLDLGEQFF	TGTGCCACCAGTAACAGGGGGCTCGATTTGGGTGAGCAGTTCTTC
TRBJ1-5	TRBV29-1	few	TRBD1	CSATGGEGQPQHF	TGCAGCGCAACAGGGGGCGAAGGTCAGCCCCAGCATTTT
TRBJ2-7	TRBV7-8	few	.	CASSPLYQLGEQYF	TGTGCCAGCAGCCCCCTATATCAATTGGGTGAGCAGTACTTC
TRBJ2-7	TRBV27	.	TRBD1	CASSHRGAGEQYF	TGTGCCAGCAGTCACAGGGGGGCTGGCGAGCAGTACTTC
TRBJ2-7	TRBV10-1	.	TRBD1	CASSPTGAYEQYF	TGCGCCAGCAGTCCCACAGGGGCCTACGAGCAGTACTTC
TRBJ2-7	TRBV11-2	.	.	CASSTVRSVASYEQYF	TGTGCCAGCAGCACAGTCAGGTCGGTGGCCTCCTACGAGCAGTACTTC
TRBJ1-3	TRBV6-2/TRBV6-3	few	.	CASSYIMGTGNTIYF	TGTGCCAGCAGTTACATCATGGGGACTGGAAACACCATATATTTT
TRBJ2-7	TRBV12-3/TRBV12-4	.	TRBD2	CASSFRTSSYEQYF	TGTGCCAGCAGTTTCAGGACTAGCTCCTACGAGCAGTACTTC
TRBJ1-1	TRBV12-3/TRBV12-4	.	.	CASSLVRPGTEAFF	TGTGCCAGCAGTTTGGTGCGACCAGGGACTGAAGCTTTCTTT
TRBJ2-7	TRBV6-1	.	TRBD1	CASSRRGQGFHEQYF	TGTGCCAGCAGTCGCAGGGGACAGGGATTCCACGAGCAGTACTTC
TRBJ1-1	TRBV7-3	.	.	CASSSLLSTEAFF	TGTGCCAGCAGCTCCCTTCTTAGCACTGAAGCTTTCTTT
TRBJ1-5	TRBV7-2	few	.	CASSLDTGNQPQHF	TGTGCCAGCAGCTTAGATACAGGAAATCAGCCCCAGCATTTT
TRBJ1-6	TRBV20-1	.	TRBD1	CSANRGQAYNSPLHF	TGCAGTGCGAACAGGGGGCAAGCCTATAATTCACCCCTCCACTTT
TRBJ1-2	TRBV6-1	few	TRBD1	CASSEQGARRNYGYTF	TGTGCCAGCAGTGAACAGGGGGCGCGGCGTAACTATGGCTACACCTTC
TRBJ2-3	TRBV20-1	few	TRBD2	CSALSGLAGGRDTDTQYF	TGCAGTGCTCTCTCGGGACTAGCGGGGGGGCGTGACACAGATACGCAGTATTTT
TRBJ2-3	TRBV25-1	.	TRBD2	CASSVLAGATDTQYF	TGTGCCAGCAGTGTACTAGCGGGGGCCACAGATACGCAGTATTTT
TRBJ1-5	TRBV2	medium-sized	.	CASSESGRAGNQPQHF	TGTGCCAGCAGTGAATCGGGCAGGGCTGGCAATCAGCCCCAGCATTTT
TRBJ1-2	TRBV29-1	.	.	CSVEASGYGYTF	TGCAGCGTTGAGGCGTCCGGATATGGCTACACCTTC
TRBJ1-2	TRBV7-6	.	.	CASSLEGGYGYTF	TGTGCCAGCAGCCTAGAGGGAGGTTATGGCTACACCTTC
TRBJ2-3	TRBV19	few	.	CASSPNRRSTDTQYF	TGTGCCAGTAGTCCAAACCGCCGAAGCACAGATACGCAGTATTTT
TRBJ2-3	TRBV11-3	.	TRBD1	CASTISAGQGADTQYF	TGTGCCAGCACTATTTCCGCGGGACAGGGTGCAGATACGCAGTATTTT
TRBJ2-7	TRBV20-1	few	.	CSAYSPGQGPNEQYF	TGCAGTGCCTACTCCCCCGGGCAGGGTCCCAACGAGCAGTACTTC
TRBJ1-1	TRBV12-3/TRBV12-4	.	.	CASSVGANTEAFF	TGTGCCAGCTCGGTGGGGGCGAACACTGAAGCTTTCTTT
TRBJ1-1	TRBV7-3	.	.	CASSLTDSSGGEAFF	TGTGCCAGCAGCTTAACGGACTCCTCTGGGGGGGAAGCTTTCTTT
TRBJ2-1	TRBV20-1	.	TRBD2	CSAKESGGAYNEQFF	TGCAGTGCTAAAGAGAGCGGGGGGGCCTACAATGAGCAGTTCTTC
TRBJ2-5	TRBV2	.	.	CASRSVPLETQYF	TGTGCCAGCAGATCGGTCCCGCTGGAGACCCAGTACTTC
TRBJ1-1	TRBV15	.	.	CATSRGRVPEAFF	TGTGCCACCAGCAGGGGCAGGGTACCTGAAGCTTTCTTT
TRBJ1-6	TRBV6-1	.	.	CASLQMALISPLHF	TGTGCCAGTCTCCAAATGGCCTTAATTTCACCCCTCCACTTT
TRBJ2-3	TRBV6-4	few	TRBD2	CASSDTSGGADTQYF	TGTGCCAGCAGTGACACTAGCGGGGGGGCAGATACGCAGTATTTT
TRBJ1-4	TRBV5-1	.	.	CASSLATAGVGKLFF	TGCGCCAGCAGCTTGGCCACAGCGGGTGTAGGAAAACTGTTTTTT
TRBJ2-7	TRBV18	few	.	CASSQNREAEQYF	TGTGCCAGCTCACAGAACAGGGAGGCCGAGCAGTACTTC
TRBJ2-5	TRBV9	.	.	CASSVGRNLGHQETQYF	TGTGCCAGCAGCGTAGGCCGGAACCTGGGCCACCAAGAGACCCAGTACTTC
TRBJ1-4	TRBV27	few	.	CASSLRHPPGEKLFF	TGTGCCAGCAGTTTAAGGCACCCGCCCGGGGAAAAACTGTTTTTT
TRBJ1-4	TRBV6-1	few	.	CASSRAVGTNEKLFF	TGTGCCAGCAGCCGGGCGGTCGGGACTAATGAAAAACTGTTTTTT
TRBJ2-3	TRBV27	few	.	CASSFWAGSDTQYF	TGTGCCAGCAGTTTTTGGGCTGGATCAGATACGCAGTATTTT
TRBJ1-2	TRBV29-1	.	.	CSVLPGYGYTF	TGCAGCGTTTTACCTGGATATGGCTACACCTTC
TRBJ2-7	TRBV6-5	.	.	CASSYGPATYEQYF	TGTGCCAGCAGTTACGGGCCCGCCACCTACGAGCAGTACTTC
TRBJ2-2	TRBV5-4	once	.	CASSFGAQGRKNTGELFF	TGTGCCAGCAGTTTCGGGGCCCAGGGTCGAAAGAACACCGGGGAGCTGTTTTTT
TRBJ2-7	TRBV7-2	.	.	CASSLEPPGLAYEQYF	TGTGCCAGCAGCTTAGAGCCGCCAGGCCTAGCCTACGAGCAGTACTTC
TRBJ2-7	TRBV19	.	.	CASSIADNRQYF	TGTGCCAGTAGTATTGCGGATAACCGGCAGTACTTC
TRBJ1-3	TRBV7-8	few	TRBD1	CASSQGGPSGNTIYF	TGTGCCAGCAGTCAGGGGGGGCCCTCTGGAAACACCATATATTTT
TRBJ2-1	TRBV2	.	.	CASSEALQGDKQFF	TGTGCCAGCAGTGAAGCGCTTCAAGGTGATAAGCAGTTCTTC
TRBJ1-2	TRBV7-9	once	.	CASSFSGDGYTF	TGTGCCAGCAGCTTTTCCGGGGATGGCTACACCTTC
TRBJ2-2	TRBV20-1	.	TRBD2	CSALTSGGAGELFF	TGCAGTGCCTTGACTAGCGGGGGAGCCGGGGAGCTGTTTTTT
TRBJ2-1	TRBV6-5	.	TRBD1	CASSYGQGLIAYNEQFF	TGTGCCAGCAGTTACGGACAGGGTCTAATCGCCTACAATGAGCAGTTCTTC
TRBJ1-6	TRBV7-2	.	TRBD1	CASRRQGSPLHF	TGTGCCAGCAGACGACAGGGCTCACCCCTCCACTTT
TRBJ1-1	TRBV6-1	.	.	CASSAGMNTEAFF	TGTGCCAGCAGTGCTGGGATGAACACTGAAGCTTTCTTT
TRBJ1-2	TRBV28	.	.	CAAHNGYTF	TGTGCCGCCCATAATGGCTACACCTTC
TRBJ2-1	TRBV7-9	.	.	CASSFGLAPPYNEQFF	TGTGCCAGCAGCTTTGGTTTAGCGCCACCCTACAATGAGCAGTTCTTC
TRBJ1-1	TRBV20-1	.	TRBD1	CSANRQGHSRGTEAFF	TGCAGTGCTAACAGACAGGGTCATAGTAGGGGCACTGAAGCTTTCTTT
TRBJ1-3	TRBV6-1	few	.	CASNPGGTLLSGTIYF	TGTGCCAGCAACCCAGGCGGGACACTACTTTCCGGGACCATATATTTT
TRBJ2-5	TRBV20-1	.	.	CSARDWGQETQYF	TGCAGTGCTAGAGATTGGGGGCAAGAGACCCAGTACTTC